The clone carrying this T cell receptor beta chain was picked up many times. Its antigen remains unidentified. This entry comes from a study of metastatic and nonmetastatic thyroid tumors. At the level of the study: Patients with malignant and benign thyroid disease provided blood and tumor or nodule tissue, whose repertoires were compared.

Until they underwent thyroid surgery, no patient had received any treatment. Study findings and constraints: Patients with malignant thyroid tumors reportedly had significantly higher TCR beta diversity than those with benign nodules, in blood and tumor.

The CDR3 runs 14 residues. CDR1 and CDR2 (germline): MDHEN, SYDVKM. V lost 5 bases, J lost 4 bases, and 9 bases lay in between. TCRdb re-called clones from the PCR reads using MiXCR. The sample contains about 93,000 clones, 12% of which appear only once. The V call is TRBV28, the J call TRBJ1-6, with D perhaps TRBD1 (5 bases). Material: blood. The TCR sequence derives from a female donor with papillary thyroid cancer or a benign thyroid nodule (not recorded which). Some clones in this sample may be carry-over from other donors' samples. The CDR3 sequence is CASSPRQYNSPLHF. The DNA for the CDR3 is TGTGCCAGCAGTCCCCGACAGTATAATTCACCCCTCCACTTT.